This paragraph reports one T cell receptor beta chain. The target antigen is unknown. CDR1 and CDR2 (germline): SGHRS, YFSETQ. J was trimmed by 10 bases and V by 1 base; bases with no gene match: 15. The CDR3 has 17 residues. The data were obtained in a study of cytomegalovirus exposure and HLA in healthy donors. Study-level results: In vitro work confirmed that a few CMV-associated chains recognize CMV antigens. The classifier reportedly diagnosed cytomegalovirus status with high sensitivity and specificity. Rare sequences made up most TCRs, while some public TCRs were found in many donors. The authors enumerated 164 TCR beta chains as linked to cytomegalovirus.

The table came from immunoSEQ multiplex PCR; TCRdb's copy has only in-frame clones and leaves some out. The repertoire holds some 71,000 clones, with approximately 94% as singletons. The receptor was derived from a woman aged 18-29 years in good health and CMV-seronegative. The chain combines TRBV5-1 with TRBJ2-3; 10 bases map to TRBD2. The specimen was PBMCs. As DNA, the CDR3 is TGCGCCAGCAGCTTGTCTTCAGTGACTAGCGGGTTGCGGCCGCAGTATTTT. Its protein is CASSLSSVTSGLRPQYF.